This TCR beta chain is from a study of T cell repertoires in cytomegalovirus infection. Study in general: Epitope selection comprised recently identified HLA-C-restricted CMV epitopes and well-studied HLA-B-restricted CMV epitopes. An indication of both CMV infection and matching HLA type came from public TCR beta signatures. Study results and limitations: Ex vivo, HLA-C-restricted CMV-specific TCR beta clonotypes prevailed over the rest of the response.

Details on this clonotype: The antigen is not known.

MiXCR, run by TCRdb on the reads, gives a single entry per CDR3 protein. Among about 740,000 distinct CDR3 sequences listed, 33% were seen once. The CDR3 contains 14 residues. The ends were cut back, 7 bases at V and 1 base at J, with 12 bases in the middle. The receptor was isolated from a human donor in good health (CMV status not recorded). Some clones in this sample may be carry-over from other donors' samples. The sample here was cultured PBMCs, taken from culture after CMV antigen stimulation. This chain connects TRBV12-3 or TRBV12-4 to TRBJ2-3, with TRBD2 as a possible D gene (5 bases). The CDR3 DNA follows: TGTGCCAGCACCAGCACGAGGGGCACAGATACGCAGTATTTT. It yields the protein CASTSTRGTDTQYF.